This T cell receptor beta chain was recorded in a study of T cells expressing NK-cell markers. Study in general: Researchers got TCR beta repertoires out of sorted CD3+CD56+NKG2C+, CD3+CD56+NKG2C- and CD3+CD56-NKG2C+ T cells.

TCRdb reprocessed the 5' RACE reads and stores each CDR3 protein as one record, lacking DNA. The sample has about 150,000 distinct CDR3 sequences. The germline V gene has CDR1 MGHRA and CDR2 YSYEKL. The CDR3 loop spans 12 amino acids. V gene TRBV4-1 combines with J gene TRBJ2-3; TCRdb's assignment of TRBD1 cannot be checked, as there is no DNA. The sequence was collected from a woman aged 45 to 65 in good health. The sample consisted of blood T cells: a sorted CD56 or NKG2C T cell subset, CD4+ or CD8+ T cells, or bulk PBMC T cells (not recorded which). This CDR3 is CASRQGPDTQYF.